This is a list of T cell receptor beta chains from one sample in a study of T cells in tuberculosis. The protocol was immunoSEQ multiplex PCR, while the TCRdb copy is restricted to in-frame clones and leaves out a portion. The sample lists 20,000 to 25,000 clones, 97% occurring once. The sequenced material came from PBMCs. The receptors here all came from a donor between 5 and 29 years old with latent tuberculosis or without tuberculosis infection. CDR3s include the opening cysteine and the closing phenylalanine or tryptophan. D genes are given only for firm matches.

.,TRBV10-3,CAISEGLDQPQHF
TRBD1,TRBV19,CASSIGQGSYEQYF
TRBD1,TRBV4-1,CASRAGQGNLAGNTIYF
.,TRBV21-1,CASTKRGSKRTQYF
.,TRBV7-7,CASSPGVGDTIYF
.,TRBV4-1,CASSRENWRMNTEAFF
TRBD1,TRBV5-1,CASSLLVERDRNYNEQFF
.,TRBV10-3,CAISESNSYGYTF
.,TRBV2,CASKVGGNTIYF
TRBD1,TRBV19,CASSIGTGVYGYTF
.,TRBV7-9,CASSPARGGGTEAFF
TRBD1,TRBV29-1,CSVSITGDEQYF
.,TRBV27,CASSPQDGRILVTDTQYF
.,TRBV27,CASSSHRQRSYNEQFF
TRBD1,TRBV5-1,CASSSSTGVGSYEQYF
.,TRBV19,CASSEWRPTEAFF
.,TRBV11-2,CASSHLRKNNYGYTF